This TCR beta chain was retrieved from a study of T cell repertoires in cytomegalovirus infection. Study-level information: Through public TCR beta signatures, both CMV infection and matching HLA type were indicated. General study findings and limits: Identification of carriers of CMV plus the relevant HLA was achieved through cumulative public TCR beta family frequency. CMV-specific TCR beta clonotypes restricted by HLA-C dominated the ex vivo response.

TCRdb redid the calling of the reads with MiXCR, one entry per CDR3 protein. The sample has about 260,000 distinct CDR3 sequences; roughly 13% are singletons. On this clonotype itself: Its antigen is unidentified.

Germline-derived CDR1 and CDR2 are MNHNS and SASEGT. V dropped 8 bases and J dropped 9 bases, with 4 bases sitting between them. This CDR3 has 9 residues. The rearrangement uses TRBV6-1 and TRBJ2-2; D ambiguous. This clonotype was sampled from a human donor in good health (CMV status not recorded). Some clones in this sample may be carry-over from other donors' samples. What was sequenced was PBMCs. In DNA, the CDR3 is TGTGCCAGCGGCTGGGAGCTGTTTTTT. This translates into CASGWELFF.